The entry below gives a single T cell receptor (beta chain) sequence along with its context. Its target is not known. This sample was included in a study of cytomegalovirus exposure and HLA in healthy donors. PCR involved 60 Vbeta and 13 Jbeta primers. TCRdb's table, derived via immunoSEQ multiplex PCR, lists solely in-frame clones and lacks some. This sample yields 85,000 to 130,000 clones, of which over 75% are seen a single time; under 6.5% belongs to the top ten. Study-wide findings and caveats: The study labeled 150 to 200 TCR beta chains cytomegalovirus-associated. It was only CMV serostatus that was available as immune exposure information. An apparent linkage of common viral pathogens to several of the most significant clusters emerged in a later analysis.

The CDR3 is 14 amino acids. Germline CDR1 is MRHNA and CDR2 is SNTAGT. Unmatched junction bases numbered 1, after V lost 2 bases and J lost 2 bases. The V gene is TRBV6-4, the J gene TRBJ2-3; 7 bases line up with TRBD2. The receptor was derived from a man aged 55 to 70 in good health and CMV-seropositive. Sequenced sample: PBMCs. CDR3 in DNA: TGTGCCAGCAGTGACCGGGAGGCCACAGATACGCAGTATTTT. It specifies CASSDREATDTQYF.